This T cell receptor beta chain was observed in a study of T cell responses to AZD1222 COVID-19 vaccine. Study details: Pooling covered second doses at about 4 or about 12 weeks.

The repertoire was sequenced with immunoSEQ multiplex PCR; TCRdb's copy has only in-frame clones and lacks some. The data show approximately 110,000 clones, around 90% seen once. The CDR3 is made up of 15 amino acids. The germline V gene has CDR1 SGHRS and CDR2 YFSETQ. Deletions cut 2 bases from V and 4 bases from J, with 15 bases between. The sequenced sample was peripheral blood, obtained on day 0 of AZD1222 vaccination. This chain connects TRBV5-1 to TRBJ1-2; tentative D call: TRBD1 (5 bases). This TCR was sampled from an adult in good health. The CDR3 nucleotides are TGCGCCAGCAGCTTTTACCAGCCGGGGGTCTATGGCTACACCTTC. Its protein is CASSFYQPGVYGYTF. The full variable domain, its missing parts supplied by reference TRBV5-1 and TRBJ1-2, is KAGVTQTPRYLIKTRGQQVTLSCSPISGHRSVSWYQQTPGQGLQFLFEYFSETQRNKGNFPGRFSGRQFSNSRSEMNVSTLELGDSALYLCASSFYQPGVYGYTFGSGTRLTVV.